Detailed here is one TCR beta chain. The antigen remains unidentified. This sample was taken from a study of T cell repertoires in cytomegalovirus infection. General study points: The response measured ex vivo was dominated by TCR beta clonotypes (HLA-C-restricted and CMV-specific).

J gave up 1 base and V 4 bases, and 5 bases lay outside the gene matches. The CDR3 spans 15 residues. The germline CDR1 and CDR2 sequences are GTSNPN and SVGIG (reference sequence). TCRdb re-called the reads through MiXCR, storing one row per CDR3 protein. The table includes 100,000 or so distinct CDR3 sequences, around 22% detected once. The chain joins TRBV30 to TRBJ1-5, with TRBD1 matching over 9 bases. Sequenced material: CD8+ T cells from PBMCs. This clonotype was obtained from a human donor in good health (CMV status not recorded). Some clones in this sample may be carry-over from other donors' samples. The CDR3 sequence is CAWKDRGLSNQPQHF. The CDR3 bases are TGTGCCTGGAAGGACAGGGGTTTGAGCAATCAGCCCCAGCATTTT.